This T cell receptor beta chain was identified during a study of blood T cell dynamics during melanoma immunotherapy. Study results and caveats: PBMC repertoires of eventual disease-control patients split at W3 into clonality or diversity gains.

Profiled with immunoSEQ multiplex PCR; TCRdb holds only in-frame clones, not every one. This table holds fewer than 25,000 clones, approximately 89% found once. The CDR3 sequence is 13 residues long. Germline values: CDR1 SGHKS, CDR2 YYEKEE (reference sequence). V was cut by 1 base and J by 6 bases, with 10 bases left in between. A single count supports this clone. Its specificity is unknown. Time point in this sample: pre-treatment baseline. Blood was drawn before treatment and at week 3 after checkpoint blockade. This chain connects TRBV5-5 to TRBJ1-1; TRBD1 might be the D (5 bases). The TCR sequence derives from a human donor with melanoma. The sample was blood, taken from a patient treated with checkpoint blockade. CDR3 coding DNA: TGTGCCAGCAGCTTGAGGGCAGGGTCTGAAGCTTTCTTT. It is translated as CASSLRAGSEAFF.